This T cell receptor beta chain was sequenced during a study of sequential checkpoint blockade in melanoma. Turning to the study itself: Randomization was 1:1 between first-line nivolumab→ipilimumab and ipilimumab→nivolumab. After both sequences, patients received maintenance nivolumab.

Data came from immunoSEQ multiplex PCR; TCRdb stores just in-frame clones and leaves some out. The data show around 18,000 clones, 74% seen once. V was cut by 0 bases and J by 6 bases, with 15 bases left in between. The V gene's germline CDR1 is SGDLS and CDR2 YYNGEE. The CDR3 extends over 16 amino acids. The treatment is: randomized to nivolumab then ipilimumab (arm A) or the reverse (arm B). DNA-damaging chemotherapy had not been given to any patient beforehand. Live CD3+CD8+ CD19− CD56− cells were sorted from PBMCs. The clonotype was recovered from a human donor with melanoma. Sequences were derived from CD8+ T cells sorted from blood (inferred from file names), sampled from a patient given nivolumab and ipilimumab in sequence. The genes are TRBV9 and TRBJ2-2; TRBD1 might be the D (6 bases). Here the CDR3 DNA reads TGTGCCAGCAGCGTAGCGGAAGGGACAACGGCCGGGGAGCTGTTTTTT. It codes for CASSVAEGTTAGELFF. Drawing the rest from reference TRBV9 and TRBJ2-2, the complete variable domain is DSGVTQTPKHLITATGQRVTLRCSPRSGDLSVYWYQQSLDQGLQFLIQYYNGEERAKGNILERFSAQQFPDLHSELNLSSLELGDSALYFCASSVAEGTTAGELFFGEGSRLTVL.